Below, one T cell receptor beta chain is given with its context. Only in-frame clones appear in the TCRdb table, and some are missing; sequencing was by immunoSEQ multiplex PCR. The sample contains tens of thousands of clones, roughly 91% of which appear only once. The data derive from a study of T cell changes during pregnancy in multiple sclerosis. Germline loops: CDR1 SGHTS, CDR2 YDEGEE. The CDR3 has 15 amino acids. The V gene lost 2 bases and the J gene lost 3 bases, with 12 bases spanning the gap. This sequence joins TRBV5-8 and TRBJ2-1; D is ambiguous. This specimen was CD8+ T cells from peripheral blood mononuclear cells, taken in the second trimester of pregnancy. This sequence was found in a female donor with multiple sclerosis, enrolled in a pregnancy study. CDR3 in amino acids: CASSFRQALYNEQFF. The CDR3 DNA follows: TGTGCCAGCAGCTTCCGTCAGGCTCTCTACAATGAGCAGTTCTTC.